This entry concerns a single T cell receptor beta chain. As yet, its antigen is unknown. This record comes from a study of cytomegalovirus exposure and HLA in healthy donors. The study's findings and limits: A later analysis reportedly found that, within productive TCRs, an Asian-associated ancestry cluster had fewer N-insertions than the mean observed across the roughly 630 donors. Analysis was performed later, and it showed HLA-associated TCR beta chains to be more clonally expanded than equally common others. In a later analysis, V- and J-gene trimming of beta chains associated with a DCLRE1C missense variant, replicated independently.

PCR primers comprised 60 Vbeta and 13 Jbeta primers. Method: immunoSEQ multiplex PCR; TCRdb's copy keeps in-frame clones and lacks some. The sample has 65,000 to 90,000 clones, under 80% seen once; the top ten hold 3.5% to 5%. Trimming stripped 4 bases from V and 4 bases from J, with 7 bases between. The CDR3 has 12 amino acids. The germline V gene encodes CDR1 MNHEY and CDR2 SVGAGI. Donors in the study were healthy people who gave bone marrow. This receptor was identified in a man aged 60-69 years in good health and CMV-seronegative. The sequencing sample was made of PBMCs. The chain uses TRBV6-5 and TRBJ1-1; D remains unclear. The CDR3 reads CASSSLFTEAFF. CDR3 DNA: TGTGCCAGCAGTTCTCTCTTCACTGAAGCTTTCTTT.